The rows below give T cell receptor beta chains drawn from one sample of a study of beta chain features in type 1 diabetes. This table comes from immunoSEQ multiplex PCR, and its TCRdb copy is limited to in-frame clones, with some not included. Among 95,000 to 150,000 clones listed, 16% were seen once. The sequencing input was central memory CD4+ T cells from blood. Source of these receptors: a young man with type 1 diabetes. Each CDR3 is given with its conserved first and last residue. The order of the fields is D gene, clone size, J gene, V gene, CDR3 DNA, CDR3 protein. The D gene is left open where the match is weak. Clone size, where shown, is once, few, many, or a class for clones that have expanded.

>-|few|TRBJ1-5|TRBV19
TGTGCCAGTAGTAGTACCTATGGCTGGCAGCCCCAGCATTTT
CASSSTYGWQPQHF
>-|-|TRBJ1-6|TRBV29-1
TGCAGCATGTGCTCCCGGGACTATAATTCACCCCTCCACTTT
CSMCSRDYNSPLHF
>-|few|TRBJ1-2|TRBV19
TGTGCCAGTAGTAATCGGGCAGGGAACAACTATGGCTACACCTTC
CASSNRAGNNYGYTF
>-|few|TRBJ1-1|TRBV11-3
TGTGCCAGCAGCTTAGATGCTGAAGCTTTCTTT
CASSLDAEAFF
>-|few|TRBJ1-4|TRBV7-9
TGTGCCAGCAGCTCCAGAACCCAGGGGATTGCAACTAATGAAAAACTGTTTTTT
CASSSRTQGIATNEKLFF
>TRBD2|-|TRBJ2-2|TRBV5-1
TGCGCCAGCATCCAAGGCCCTAGCGGCGGGGAGCTGTTTTTT
CASIQGPSGGELFF
>-|-|TRBJ2-3|TRBV12-5
TGTGCTAGTGCCGCCGCCACAGATACGCAGTATTTT
CASAAATDTQYF
>-|-|TRBJ1-3|TRBV23-1
TGCGCCAGCGGCCTGCGGACAGTTCTCTCTGGAAACACCATATATTTT
CASGLRTVLSGNTIYF
>TRBD1|few|TRBJ2-1|TRBV15
TGTGCCACCGGTGATACCGGGACAGGGTCGCGGCAGTTCTTC
CATGDTGTGSRQFF
>-|medium-sized|TRBJ1-4|TRBV28
TGTGCCAGCAGTTTAATCGGTCAGGGGACTAATGAAAAACTGTTTTTT
CASSLIGQGTNEKLFF
>TRBD1|few|TRBJ2-6|TRBV19
TGTGCCAGTAGTATATCGGGACAGGTCTCCTCTGGGGCCAACGTCCTGACTTTC
CASSISGQVSSGANVLTF
>-|-|TRBJ2-7|TRBV10-3
TGTGCCATCAGTGGCCCCGACGGGCTTAACTCCTACGAGCAGTACTTC
CAISGPDGLNSYEQYF
>-|few|TRBJ2-7|TRBV6-1
TGTGCCAGCAGTGTCAGGGGCTCCTACGAGCAGTACTTC
CASSVRGSYEQYF
>-|-|TRBJ1-6|TRBV7-2
TGTGCCAGCAGTCAGGGACGGGCTGGAAGAGACTCACCCCTCCACTTT
CASSQGRAGRDSPLHF
>TRBD2|many|TRBJ2-1|TRBV18
TGTGCCAGCTCACCGTCGACTAGCGGGGGGAGCTCCTACAATGAGCAGTTCTTC
CASSPSTSGGSSYNEQFF
>-|-|TRBJ2-5|TRBV4-2
TGTGCCAGCAGCCAAGATACAGACCACCAAGAGACCCAGTACTTC
CASSQDTDHQETQYF
>-|-|TRBJ2-1|TRBV29-1
TGCAGCGTTACCGGACGGGGGAGAGGGAACTATGAGCAGTTCTTC
CSVTGRGRGNYEQFF
>-|-|TRBJ1-2|TRBV20-1
TGCAGGGGAGGGGAGATGGATGGCTACACCTTC
CRGGEMDGYTF
>TRBD1|few|TRBJ1-2|TRBV5-1
TGCGCCAGCGGGACAGGGAATGGCTACACCTTC
CASGTGNGYTF
>TRBD1|-|TRBJ2-7|TRBV5-1
TGCGCCAGCAGCTTGGCTGGACAGGGGGACGAGCAGTACTTC
CASSLAGQGDEQYF
>-|few|TRBJ2-7|TRBV25-1
TGTGCCAGCAGTGGAATCCTTTCGAGCGGTCTCTCCTACGAGCAGTACTTC
CASSGILSSGLSYEQYF
>TRBD1|few|TRBJ1-2|TRBV27
TGTGCCAGCAGTCCAGACAGGGGCGGCTACACCTTC
CASSPDRGGYTF
>-|many|TRBJ2-7|TRBV21-1
TGTGCCAGTATGGACAGGCCGCCCAGCTACGAGCAGTACTTC
CASMDRPPSYEQYF
>TRBD2|many|TRBJ2-3|TRBV7-2
TGTGCCAGCAGCCCTATGACTAGCGGGGGGACCGGGTATCCAGATACGCAGTATTTT
CASSPMTSGGTGYPDTQYF
>TRBD1|few|TRBJ2-1|TRBV10-3
TGTGCCATCACCCTTGACAGGGGGCTAGGCAATGAGCAGTTCTTC
CAITLDRGLGNEQFF
>TRBD2|few|TRBJ2-2|TRBV5-1
TGCGCCAGCAGCTACAGCATTGGGACTAGCGGGGAAGCCGGGGAGCTGTTTTTT
CASSYSIGTSGEAGELFF
>-|few|TRBJ2-4|TRBV4-3
TGCGCCAGCAGCCAAGACAGGGTGGCCAAAAACATTCAGTACTTC
CASSQDRVAKNIQYF
>TRBD2|few|TRBJ2-5|TRBV4-2
TGTGCCAGCAGCCAAGGATCAGGGACTAAGGACTTCGGAGAGACCCAGTACTTC
CASSQGSGTKDFGETQYF
>-|-|TRBJ2-7|TRBV19
TGTGCCAGTAGTACGACCGGGACGGGAGCCTACGAGCAGTACTTC
CASSTTGTGAYEQYF
>TRBD2|-|TRBJ2-7|TRBV7-2
TGTGCCAGCAGCTTCTCGAGTAGCGGGGGTTCCTACGAGCAGTACTTC
CASSFSSSGGSYEQYF
>-|few|TRBJ2-3|TRBV5-1
TGCGCCAGCATCCGGGGATCGGGCACAGATACGCAGTATTTT
CASIRGSGTDTQYF
>TRBD2|-|TRBJ2-3|TRBV10-3
TGTGCCATCAGTGGGAAGACTAGCGGGGGCACAGATACGCAGTATTTT
CAISGKTSGGTDTQYF
>-|few|TRBJ2-3|TRBV28
TGTGCCAGCACCGGGATCAGCACAGATACGCAGTATTTT
CASTGISTDTQYF
>TRBD1|few|TRBJ1-1|TRBV7-2
TGTGCCAGCAGCTTAGGTGTAAGGGGGCAGGGTGAAGCTTTCTTT
CASSLGVRGQGEAFF
>-|many|TRBJ2-3|TRBV18
TGTGCCAGCTCACCAAGCGGACAGCTCACAGATACGCAGTATTTT
CASSPSGQLTDTQYF
>TRBD2|-|TRBJ2-7|TRBV5-1
TGCGCCAGCTCCTCCGGGACTAGCGGACCTTACGAGCAGTACTTC
CASSSGTSGPYEQYF
>-|-|TRBJ2-2|TRBV4-1
TGCGCCAGCAGCCAAAGCCCCCTCGGAGATAACACCGGGGAGCTGTTTTTT
CASSQSPLGDNTGELFF
>-|-|TRBJ1-2|TRBV4-3
TGCGCCAGCAGTCCTGAACAGGGCCCCTATGGCTACACCTTC
CASSPEQGPYGYTF
>TRBD2|-|TRBJ2-1|TRBV7-8
TGTGCCAGCAGCTTAGCCGGAGCGGGGGGCTCCTACAATGAGCAGTTCTTC
CASSLAGAGGSYNEQFF
>-|once|TRBJ2-1|TRBV18
TGTGCCAGCTTACCGAGCTCTCAGGGAAGTGCGAATGAGCAGTTCTTC
CASLPSSQGSANEQFF
>-|few|TRBJ1-6|TRBV6-6
TGTGCCAGCCGAACTCAGCGGGAAGCTCCCCTCCACTTT
CASRTQREAPLHF
>-|-|TRBJ1-1|TRBV7-3
TGTGCCAGCCGGGAGCGGGGTAACACTGAAGCTTTCTTT
CASRERGNTEAFF
>-|-|TRBJ2-1|TRBV19
TGTGCCAGTAGTATGGGGACTCAGGTTGAGCAGTTCTTC
CASSMGTQVEQFF
>-|-|TRBJ2-3|TRBV9
TGTGCCAGCAGCCCTGCCCACTCAGGGTATGATTTCACAGATACGCAGTATTTT
CASSPAHSGYDFTDTQYF
>TRBD2|-|TRBJ2-3|TRBV5-4
TGTGCCAGCAGCGGCCGTCAGGGACTATCTAGCACAGATACGCAGTATTTT
CASSGRQGLSSTDTQYF